Listed here are 15 T cell receptor beta chains from one sample, sequenced in a study of cytomegalovirus exposure and HLA in healthy donors. The PCR was carried out with 60 Vbeta primers and 13 Jbeta primers. TCRdb's copy holds only in-frame clones and misses some; the assay was immunoSEQ multiplex PCR. The table lists about 140,000 clones, roughly three quarters of them singletons, with approximately 2% in the top ten. Sequencing used PBMCs. The receptors were gathered from a man aged 25 to 45 in good health and CMV-seronegative.

V gene TRBV6-5 combines with J gene TRBJ2-1, with D tentatively TRBD1 (5 bases). The CDR3 runs to 16 residues. With 0 bases removed from V and 4 bases from J, the gap between germline ends came to 13 bases. The germline gives CDR1 MNHEY, CDR2 SVGAGI. CDR3 sequence reads: CASSYSARAVYNEQFF. CDR3 coding DNA: TGTGCCAGCAGTTACTCAGCCAGGGCGGTTTACAATGAGCAGTTCTTC.

This clone was picked up a small number of times. A junction boundary mismatches the germline segment, possibly from a read error. This chain joins TRBV5-1 and TRBJ2-4; 8 nucleotides align to TRBD1. The CDR3 extends over 15 amino acids. Germline V gives CDR1 SGHRS, CDR2 YFSETQ. The CDR3 sequence: CASTLRQGTKNIQYF. The CDR3 nucleotides read TGCGCCAGCACCTTGAGACAGGGGACCAAAAACATTCAGTACTTC.

The chain joins TRBV21-1 to TRBJ2-1; the table assigns TRBD2, which was not confirmed against the DNA. TRBV21-1 is tagged as a pseudogene. The CDR3 is made up of 15 amino acids. The chain's CDR3 is CATRREVQAYNEQFF. The CDR3 DNA is TGTGCCACCCGAAGGGAGGTGCAGGCCTACAATGAGCAGTTCTTC.

This clone turned up a few times. The CDR3 protein is CASSQSGDLVQGTDTQYF. CDR3 nucleotides: TGTGCCAGCAGTCAATCGGGGGATTTGGTACAAGGGACAGATACGCAGTATTTT. The V call is TRBV2, the J call TRBJ2-3; the D gene is possibly TRBD2 (6 bases). CDR3 size: 18 residues. Trimming removed 5 bases from V and 3 bases from J, with 24 bases in between. Germline CDR1 reads SNHLY; CDR2 reads FYNNEI.

The chain uses TRBV9 and TRBJ2-3; 7 bases fit TRBD2. The V gene end was trimmed by 1 base and the J gene end by 5 bases; junction bases not matched to a gene: 22. CDR3 size: 20 residues. The germline CDR1 and CDR2 sequences are SGDLS and YYNGEE. CDR3 region: CASSVPPLGSGGRKKDTQYF. CDR3 coding DNA: TGTGCCAGCAGCGTACCCCCTTTAGGATCTGGCGGGAGAAAGAAAGATACGCAGTATTTT.

The V call is TRBV5-1, the J call TRBJ2-7; TRBD2 aligns across 8 bases. Trimming at V came to 0 bases and at J to 3 bases, leaving 17 bases not matched to a gene. The CDR3 extends over 19 amino acids. Germline CDR1 SGHRS, CDR2 YFSETQ. The CDR3, as DNA: TGCGCCAGCAGCTTGGGCGGGCCAGCGGGAGTGACTAAGCACTACGAGCAGTACTTC. The encoded protein is CASSLGGPAGVTKHYEQYF.

The chain couples TRBV6-1 to TRBJ2-7; D gene ambiguous. Germline CDR1 MNHNS, CDR2 SASEGT. V was cut by 2 bases and J by 2 bases, with 4 bases left in between. This CDR3 comprises 12 residues. Written as DNA, the CDR3 is TGTGCCAGCAGTGAATCCACCTACGAGCAGTACTTC. Protein sequence: CASSESTYEQYF.

The chain combines TRBV27 with TRBJ2-5; 8 bases match TRBD2. CDR1 is MNHEY, CDR2 SMNVEV, per germline (reference sequence). The CDR3 loop spans 18 amino acids. Trimming removed 4 bases from V and 1 base from J; junction bases left unmatched: 14. This CDR3 reads CASSYRRGVGGGQETQYF. The CDR3 coding sequence is TGTGCCAGCAGTTATAGGCGGGGGGTGGGAGGGGGCCAAGAGACCCAGTACTTC.

The chain combines TRBV10-3 with TRBJ1-3, with a tentative D call TRBD1 (6 bases). The CDR3 totals 15 residues. Germline loops: CDR1 ENHRY, CDR2 SYGVKD. Trimming shortened V by 3 bases and J by 0 bases, and 9 bases separated the two germline ends. CDR3 DNA: TGTGCCATCAGTGAAGGACAGTACTCTGGAAACACCATATATTTT. Translation: CAISEGQYSGNTIYF.

In DNA, the CDR3 is TGTGCCAGCAGCGTAGTTAGCGGGAGGGACCAGTACTTC. Protein product: CASSVVSGRDQYF. The chain couples TRBV9 to TRBJ2-5, with 11 positions matching TRBD2. The V and J ends lost 0 bases and 10 bases, in that order; junction bases with no gene match: 2. The CDR3 extends over 13 amino acids. Germline V lookup: CDR1 SGDLS, CDR2 YYNGEE.

This rearrangement joins TRBV5-1 to TRBJ1-2, with D possibly being TRBD1 (6 bases). The length of the CDR3 is 16 residues. Germline CDR1 SGHRS, CDR2 YFSETQ. Between the trimmed V and J ends, which lost 5 bases and 8 bases, there was a span of 25 bases. The CDR3 region is CASSERWQSGASGYTF. Written as DNA, the CDR3 is TGCGCCAGCAGTGAAAGATGGCAGTCAGGGGCATCCGGCTACACCTTC.

By sample fraction, this clone is large. This rearrangement joins TRBV2 to TRBJ1-5, with a weak D call TRBD1 (6 bases). The germline CDR1 and CDR2 sequences are SNHLY and FYNNEI. V lost 6 bases and J lost 3, with 12 bases in between. This CDR3 region has 14 residues. The DNA of the CDR3 is TGTGCCAGCAGCTGGACAGCCAACAATCAGCCCCAGCATTTT. Translation: CASSWTANNQPQHF.

The chain links TRBV5-1 to TRBJ2-2; no firm D call. This CDR3 is 15 amino acids long. The V gene's germline CDR1 is SGHRS and CDR2 YFSETQ. V was shortened by 4 bases and J by 3 bases, with 13 bases between the two germline ends. CDR3 sequence reads: CASSLHSEYTGELFF. The CDR3 nucleotides read TGCGCCAGCAGCCTACACTCGGAGTACACCGGGGAGCTGTTTTTT.

The chain links TRBV27 to TRBJ2-7; 8 bases align to TRBD1. Germline assignment: CDR1 MNHEY and CDR2 SMNVEV (reference sequence). The CDR3 is 15 amino acids. Trimming cost V 1 base and J 3 bases; bases outside gene matches: 5. The DNA of the CDR3 is TGTGCCAGCAGTTTATACGGGACAGGCAGCTACGAGCAGTACTTC. It translates to CASSLYGTGSYEQYF.

The chain uses TRBV18 and TRBJ2-1; D not certain. The germline V gene encodes CDR1 KGHSH and CDR2 LQKENI. V gave up 6 bases and J gave up 6 bases, with 15 bases separating them. CDR3 length: 14 residues. The CDR3 region is CASSLSSRGNEQFF. CDR3 DNA: TGTGCCAGCTCGCTCTCCTCTCGAGGCAATGAGCAGTTCTTC.